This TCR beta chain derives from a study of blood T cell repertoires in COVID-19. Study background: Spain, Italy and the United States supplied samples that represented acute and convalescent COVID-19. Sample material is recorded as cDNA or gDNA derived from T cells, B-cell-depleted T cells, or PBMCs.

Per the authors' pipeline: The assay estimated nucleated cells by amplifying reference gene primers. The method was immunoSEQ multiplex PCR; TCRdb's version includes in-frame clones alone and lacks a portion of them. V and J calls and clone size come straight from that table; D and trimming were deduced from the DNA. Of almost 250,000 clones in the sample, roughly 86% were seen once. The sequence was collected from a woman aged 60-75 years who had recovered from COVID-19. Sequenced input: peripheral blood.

CDR3 in DNA: TGTGCCACCCTGGATCATAACCCCCACAGCCTAGTAGGGGTCGGGGAGCTGTTTTTT. Residues: CATLDHNPHSLVGVGELFF. This sequence joins TRBV19 and TRBJ2-2, with D possibly matching TRBD1 (5 bases). The CDR3 consists of 19 residues. The germline V gene has CDR1 LNHDA and CDR2 SQIVND (reference sequence). Trimming removed 10 bases at V and 7 bases at J, with 34 bases between.